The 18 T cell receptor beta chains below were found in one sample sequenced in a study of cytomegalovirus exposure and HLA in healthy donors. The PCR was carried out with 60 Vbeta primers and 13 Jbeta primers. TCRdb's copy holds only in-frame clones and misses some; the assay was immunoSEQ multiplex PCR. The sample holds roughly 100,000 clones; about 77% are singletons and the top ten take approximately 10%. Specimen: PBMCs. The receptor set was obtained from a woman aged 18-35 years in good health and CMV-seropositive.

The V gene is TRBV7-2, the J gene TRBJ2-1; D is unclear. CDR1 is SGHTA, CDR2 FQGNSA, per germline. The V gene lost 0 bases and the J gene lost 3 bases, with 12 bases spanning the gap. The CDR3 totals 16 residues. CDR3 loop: CASSLARLTSYNEQFF. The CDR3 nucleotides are TGTGCCAGCAGCTTAGCGCGGCTTACGAGCTACAATGAGCAGTTCTTC.

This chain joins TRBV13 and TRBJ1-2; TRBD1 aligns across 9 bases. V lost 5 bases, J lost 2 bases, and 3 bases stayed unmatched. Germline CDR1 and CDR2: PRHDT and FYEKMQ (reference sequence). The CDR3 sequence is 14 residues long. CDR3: CASSRDRANYGYTF. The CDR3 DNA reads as TGTGCCAGCAGCCGGGACAGGGCAAACTATGGCTACACCTTC.

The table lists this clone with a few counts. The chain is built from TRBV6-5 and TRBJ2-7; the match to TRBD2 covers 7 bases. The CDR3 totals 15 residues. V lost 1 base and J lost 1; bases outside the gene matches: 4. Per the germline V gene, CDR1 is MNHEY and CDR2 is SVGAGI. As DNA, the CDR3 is TGTGCCAGCAGTTACTTACTTAGCGGGTCCTACGAGCAGTACTTC. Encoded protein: CASSYLLSGSYEQYF.

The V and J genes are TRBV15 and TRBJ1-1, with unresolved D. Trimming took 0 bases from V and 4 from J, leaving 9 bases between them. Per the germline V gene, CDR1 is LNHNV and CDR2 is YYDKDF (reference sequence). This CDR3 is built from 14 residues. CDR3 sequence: CATSRDGRGTEAFF. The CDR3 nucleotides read TGTGCCACCAGCAGAGACGGGAGAGGCACTGAAGCTTTCTTT.

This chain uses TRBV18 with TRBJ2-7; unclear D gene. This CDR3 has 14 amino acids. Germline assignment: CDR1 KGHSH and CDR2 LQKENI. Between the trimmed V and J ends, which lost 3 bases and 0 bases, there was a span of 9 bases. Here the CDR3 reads CASSPSQSSYEQYF. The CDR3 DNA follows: TGTGCCAGCTCACCTTCACAGAGCTCCTACGAGCAGTACTTC.

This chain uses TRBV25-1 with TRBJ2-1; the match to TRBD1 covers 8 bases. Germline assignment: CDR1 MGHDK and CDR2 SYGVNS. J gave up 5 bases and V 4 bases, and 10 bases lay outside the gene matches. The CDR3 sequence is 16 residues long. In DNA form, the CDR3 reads TGTGCCAGCAGTGGGCACCGGGACAGGAAGGACAATGAGCAGTTCTTC. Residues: CASSGHRDRKDNEQFF.

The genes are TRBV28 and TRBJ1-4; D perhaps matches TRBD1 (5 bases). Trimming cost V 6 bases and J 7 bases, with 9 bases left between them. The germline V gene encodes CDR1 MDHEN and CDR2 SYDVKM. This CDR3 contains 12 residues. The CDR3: CASRSGAEKLFF. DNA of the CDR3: TGTGCCAGCAGATCTGGGGCTGAAAAACTGTTTTTT.

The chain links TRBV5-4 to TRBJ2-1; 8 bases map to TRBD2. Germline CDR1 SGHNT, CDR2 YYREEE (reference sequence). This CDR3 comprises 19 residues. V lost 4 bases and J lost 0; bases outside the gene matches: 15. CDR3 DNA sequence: TGTGCCAGCAGCGCGGGGGGAAAAACCCCCAGGAGCTCCTACAATGAGCAGTTCTTC. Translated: CASSAGGKTPRSSYNEQFF.

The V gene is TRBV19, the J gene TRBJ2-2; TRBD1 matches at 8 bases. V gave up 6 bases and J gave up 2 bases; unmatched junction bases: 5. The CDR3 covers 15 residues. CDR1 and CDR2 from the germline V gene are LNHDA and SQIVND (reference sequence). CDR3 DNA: TGTGCCAGTAGCCGGACAGGGAAAAACACCGGGGAGCTGTTTTTT. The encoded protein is CASSRTGKNTGELFF.

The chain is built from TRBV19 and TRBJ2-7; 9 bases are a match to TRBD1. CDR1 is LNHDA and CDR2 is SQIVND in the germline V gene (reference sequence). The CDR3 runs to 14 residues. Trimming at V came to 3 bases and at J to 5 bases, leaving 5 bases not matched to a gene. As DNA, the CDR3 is TGTGCCAGTAGTATCAAGGACAGGGGTAACGAGCAGTACTTC. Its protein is CASSIKDRGNEQYF.

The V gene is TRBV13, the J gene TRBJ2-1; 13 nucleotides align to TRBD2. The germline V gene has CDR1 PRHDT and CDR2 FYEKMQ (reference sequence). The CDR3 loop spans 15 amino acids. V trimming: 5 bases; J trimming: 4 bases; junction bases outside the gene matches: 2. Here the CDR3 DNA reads TGTGCCAGCAGCCCGGGACTAGCGGGGTACAATGAGCAGTTCTTC. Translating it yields CASSPGLAGYNEQFF.

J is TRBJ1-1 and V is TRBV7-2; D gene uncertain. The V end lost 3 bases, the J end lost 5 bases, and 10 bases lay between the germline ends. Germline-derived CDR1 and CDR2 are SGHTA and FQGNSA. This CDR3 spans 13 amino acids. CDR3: CASSFPPKTEAFF. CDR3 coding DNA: TGTGCCAGCAGCTTCCCCCCTAAAACTGAAGCTTTCTTT.

The CDR3 is CSVPNNEVEATNEKLFF. The CDR3 DNA reads TGCAGCGTCCCTAACAACGAGGTTGAGGCAACTAATGAAAAACTGTTTTTT. The chain links TRBV29-1 to TRBJ1-4; no definite D call. The ends were cut back, 6 bases at V and 0 bases at J, with 20 bases in the middle. Germline CDR1 reads SQVTM; CDR2 reads ANQGSEA. This CDR3 contains 17 residues.

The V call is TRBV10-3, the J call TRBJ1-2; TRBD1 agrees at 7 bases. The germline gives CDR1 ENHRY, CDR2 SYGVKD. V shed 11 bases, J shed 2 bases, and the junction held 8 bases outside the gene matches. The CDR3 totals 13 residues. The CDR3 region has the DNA TGTGCCTTTGGGACAGATGAAAACTATGGCTACACCTTC. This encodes CAFGTDENYGYTF.

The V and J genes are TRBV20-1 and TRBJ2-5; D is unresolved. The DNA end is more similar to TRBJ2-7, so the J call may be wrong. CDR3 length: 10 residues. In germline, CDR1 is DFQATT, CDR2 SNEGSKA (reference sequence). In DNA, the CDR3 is TGCAGTGCTAGAACCTACGAGCAGTACTTC. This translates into CSARTYEQYF.

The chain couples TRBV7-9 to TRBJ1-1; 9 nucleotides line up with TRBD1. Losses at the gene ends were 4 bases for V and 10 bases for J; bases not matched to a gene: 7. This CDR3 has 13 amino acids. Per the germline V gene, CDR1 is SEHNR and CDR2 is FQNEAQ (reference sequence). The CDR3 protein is CASSSYRGLGAFF. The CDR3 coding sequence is TGTGCCAGCAGCTCCTACAGGGGGCTGGGAGCTTTCTTT.

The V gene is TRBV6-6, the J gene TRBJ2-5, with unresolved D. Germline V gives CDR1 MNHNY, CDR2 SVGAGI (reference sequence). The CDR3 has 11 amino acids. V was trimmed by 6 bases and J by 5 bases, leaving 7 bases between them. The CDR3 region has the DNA TGTGCCAGCAGGAGCTATGAGACCCAGTACTTC. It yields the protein CASRSYETQYF.

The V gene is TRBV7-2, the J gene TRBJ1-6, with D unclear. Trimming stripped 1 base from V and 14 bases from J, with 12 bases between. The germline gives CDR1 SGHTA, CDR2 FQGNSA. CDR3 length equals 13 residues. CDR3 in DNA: TGTGCCAGCAGCTTAGGGTCAGGTCGAACCCTCCACTTT. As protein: CASSLGSGRTLHF.